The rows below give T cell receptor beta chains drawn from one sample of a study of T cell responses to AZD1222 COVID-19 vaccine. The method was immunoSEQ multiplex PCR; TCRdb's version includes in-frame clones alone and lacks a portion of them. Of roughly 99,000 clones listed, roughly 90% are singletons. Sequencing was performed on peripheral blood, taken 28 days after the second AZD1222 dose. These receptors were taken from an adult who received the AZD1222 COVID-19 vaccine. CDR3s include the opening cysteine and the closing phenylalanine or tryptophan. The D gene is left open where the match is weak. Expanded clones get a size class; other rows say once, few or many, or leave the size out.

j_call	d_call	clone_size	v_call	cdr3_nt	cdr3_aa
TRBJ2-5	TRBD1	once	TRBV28	TGTGCCAGCAGTTTAGACGTGAGGTACAGGGGCTGGGAGACCCAGTACTTC	CASSLDVRYRGWETQYF
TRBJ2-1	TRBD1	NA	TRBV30	TGTGCCTGGGACCGGGACAGGCTTGAAAATGAGCAGTTCTTC	CAWDRDRLENEQFF
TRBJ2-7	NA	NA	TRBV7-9	TGTGCCAGCAGTTCCGAGGGCTACGAGCAGTACTTC	CASSSEGYEQYF
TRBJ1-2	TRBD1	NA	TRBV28	TGTGCCAGCAGACCCCCGGGACAGGGGGCTTTCTATGGCTACACCTTC	CASRPPGQGAFYGYTF
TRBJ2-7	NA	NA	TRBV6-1	TGTGCCAGCAGTGAAGGGCGGGGACCCTCCTACGAGCAGTACTTC	CASSEGRGPSYEQYF
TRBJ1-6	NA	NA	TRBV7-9	TGTGCCAGCAGCCCTACGGTGGGCTCACCCCTCCACTTT	CASSPTVGSPLHF
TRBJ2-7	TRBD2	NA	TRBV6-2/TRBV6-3	TGTGCCAGCAGTCCCGGGACTATATCGAGCTACGAGCAGTACTTC	CASSPGTISSYEQYF
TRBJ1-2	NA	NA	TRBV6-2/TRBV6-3	TGTGCCAGCAGTATCCGCGGACAGACCGGCTATGGCTACACCTTC	CASSIRGQTGYGYTF
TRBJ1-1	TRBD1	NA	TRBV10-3	TGTGCCATCAGACCCGACAGGGAGGTTGGGATGAACACTGAAGCTTTCTTT	CAIRPDREVGMNTEAFF
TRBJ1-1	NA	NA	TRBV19	TGTGCCAGTAGCCGTGAGGGCGGGGAGGCTTTCTTT	CASSREGGEAFF
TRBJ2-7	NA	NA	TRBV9	TGTGCCAGCAGCGCCCAGGGGTTACTCGAGCAGTACTTC	CASSAQGLLEQYF
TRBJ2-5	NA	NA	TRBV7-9	TGTGCCAGCAGCAATTTTGGACGGAAGTATCAAGAGACCCAGTACTTC	CASSNFGRKYQETQYF
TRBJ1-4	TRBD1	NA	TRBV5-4	TGTGCCAGCAGCAGACCGACAGGGGGCAACGAAAAACTGTTTTTT	CASSRPTGGNEKLFF
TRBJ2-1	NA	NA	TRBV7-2	TGTGCCAGCAGCTTATTTGGGGGAGGGGGCAATGAGCAGTTCTTC	CASSLFGGGGNEQFF
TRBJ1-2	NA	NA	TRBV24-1	TGTGCCACCAGTGATTCGCAAGACAGAGGCTACACCTTC	CATSDSQDRGYTF
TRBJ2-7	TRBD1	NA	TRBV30	TGTGCCTGGAGTACGGGACAGGGTATCCACGAGCAGTACTTC	CAWSTGQGIHEQYF
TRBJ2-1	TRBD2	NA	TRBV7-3	TGTGCCAGCAGCCAAATGACACTAGCGCCTAGCTCCTACAATGAGCAGTTCTTC	CASSQMTLAPSSYNEQFF
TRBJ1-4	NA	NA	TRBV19	TGTGCCAGTACCGAATATGGCAGGGGCGATGAAAAACTGTTTTTT	CASTEYGRGDEKLFF
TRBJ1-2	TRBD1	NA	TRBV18	TGTGCCAGCTCACCCGACGGACAGGCGTATGGCTACACCTTC	CASSPDGQAYGYTF
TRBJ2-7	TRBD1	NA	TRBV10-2	TGCGCCAGCAGTGAGGGCCTGGACAGGGGGCGTTACGAGCAGTACTTC	CASSEGLDRGRYEQYF
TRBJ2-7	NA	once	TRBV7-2	TGTGCCAGCAGCTCAGGAGCTCCCCCCTACGAGCAGTACTTC	CASSSGAPPYEQYF
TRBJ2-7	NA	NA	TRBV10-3	TGTGCCATCAGCTCCTCCTACGAGCAGTACTTC	CAISSSYEQYF
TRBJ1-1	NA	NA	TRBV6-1	TGTGCCAGCAGTGAAGCGTCGCAGCTGAACACTGAAGCTTTCTTT	CASSEASQLNTEAFF
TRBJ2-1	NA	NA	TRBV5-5	TGTGCCAGCAGCCCCCACATCGGTGTCTACAATGAGCAGTTCTTC	CASSPHIGVYNEQFF
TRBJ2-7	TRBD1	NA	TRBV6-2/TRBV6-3	TGTGCCAGCAGTTACGATGACAGGGCGACCTACGAGCAGTACTTC	CASSYDDRATYEQYF
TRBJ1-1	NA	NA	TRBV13	TGTGCCAGCAGCTCCCACAGGGAAAACACTGAAGCTTTCTTT	CASSSHRENTEAFF
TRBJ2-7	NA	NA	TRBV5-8	TGTGCCAGCAGCCCACACCACACGGAGATGTACGAGCAGTACTTC	CASSPHHTEMYEQYF
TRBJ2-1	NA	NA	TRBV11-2	TGTGCCAGCAGCTTAGATCCCCGCGGGACGGGGAATGAGCAGTTCTTC	CASSLDPRGTGNEQFF
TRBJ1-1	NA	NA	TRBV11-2	TGTGCCAGCAGCGGGCGAACCGGGACCGGGAACACTGAAGCTTTCTTT	CASSGRTGTGNTEAFF
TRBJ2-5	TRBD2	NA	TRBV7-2	TGTGCCAGCAGCTTAAACGGGAGGGAAGAGACCCAGTACTTC	CASSLNGREETQYF
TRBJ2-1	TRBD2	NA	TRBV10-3	TGTGCCATCGCTTGGACTAGCGGGGGGGCGGCGTACAATGAGCAGTTCTTC	CAIAWTSGGAAYNEQFF
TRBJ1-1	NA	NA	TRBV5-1	TGCGCCAGCAGTTTTGAGGGGGTTTCTGAAGCTTTCTTT	CASSFEGVSEAFF